The 19 T cell receptor beta chains below were found in one sample sequenced in a study of radiotherapy plus CTLA-4 blockade in lung cancer. Clones were read by immunoSEQ multiplex PCR, and TCRdb kept only the in-frame ones, dropping some. The sample lists around 40,000 clones; 85% to 90% were seen once. Material: peripheral blood, obtained from a patient treated with radiotherapy plus ipilimumab. Receptor source: a human donor with non-small cell lung cancer who had stable disease on radiotherapy plus ipilimumab.

This clone has just a few counts. The chain employs TRBV9 and TRBJ2-1; D gene unclear. V was clipped by 0 bases and J by 5 bases, with 12 bases between them. Germline V gene sequence: CDR1 SGDLS, CDR2 YYNGEE. The CDR3 has 15 amino acids. CDR3 protein: CASSVGPTQNNEQFF. CDR3 nucleotide sequence: TGTGCCAGCAGCGTAGGGCCGACTCAGAACAATGAGCAGTTCTTC.

The CDR3 DNA reads as TGTGCCTGGAGTGCGGAAGGACTCTATGGCTACACCTTC. This sequence encodes CAWSAEGLYGYTF. This chain uses TRBV30 with TRBJ1-2; unclear D gene. The V and J ends lost 1 base and 4 bases respectively, with 10 bases between them. The germline V gene has CDR1 GTSNPN and CDR2 SVGIG (reference sequence). The CDR3 extends over 13 amino acids.

The rearrangement uses TRBV29-1 and TRBJ2-3; 7 bases map to TRBD1. Germline CDR1 reads SQVTM; CDR2 reads ANQGSEA. V was pared by 4 bases and J by 4 bases, with 5 bases of the junction left unmatched. CDR3 length equals 13 residues. CDR3 sequence: CSVVYQGADTQYF. CDR3 nucleotide sequence: TGCAGCGTTGTATATCAGGGGGCAGATACGCAGTATTTT.

The CDR3 sequence is CASSSSGRARGNEQFF. The CDR3 DNA reads as TGTGCCAGCAGCTCTAGCGGGAGGGCCCGGGGGAATGAGCAGTTCTTC. The V and J genes are TRBV13 and TRBJ2-1, with 12 bases aligning to TRBD2. Germline V gives CDR1 PRHDT, CDR2 FYEKMQ (reference sequence). Trimming cost V 4 bases and J 7 bases; bases outside gene matches: 8. CDR3 length equals 16 residues. The complete variable domain, with remaining parts taken from reference TRBV13 and TRBJ2-1, reads AAGVIQSPRHLIKEKRETATLKCYPIPRHDTVYWYQQGPGQDPQFLISFYEKMQSDKGSIPDRFSAQQFSDYHSELNMSSLELGDSALYFCASSSSGRARGNEQFFGPGTRLTVL.

This clone has more than one count but fewer than ten. This sequence joins TRBV6-5 and TRBJ1-6; D is uncertain. V lost 2 bases, J lost 7 bases, and 9 bases lay in between. Germline V gene lookup returns CDR1 MNHEY and CDR2 SVGAGI. The CDR3 consists of 14 residues. Here the CDR3 reads CASSYRTVNSPLHF. The CDR3 DNA reads as TGTGCCAGCAGTTACAGAACAGTGAATTCACCCCTCCACTTT.

In DNA form, the CDR3 reads TGCGCCAGCAGTGAGTCGACGGGTAGCGGGAGCACCGGGGAGCTGTTTTTT. This gives the protein CASSESTGSGSTGELFF. The V and J genes are TRBV10-1 and TRBJ2-2, with 9 positions matching TRBD2. This CDR3 spans 17 amino acids. Germline V CDR1 and CDR2: WNHNN, SYGVQD (reference sequence). The V gene end was trimmed by 0 bases and the J gene end by 4 bases; junction bases not matched to a gene: 6.

The V call is TRBV21-1, the J call TRBJ2-1; the D call in the table, TRBD1, was not verified against the DNA. TRBV21-1 is assigned pseudogene status. CDR3 size: 18 residues. CDR3 protein: CASSAFEYVGQGYNEQFF. CDR3 nucleotide sequence: TGTGCCAGCAGCGCCTTTGAATATGTAGGACAGGGCTACAATGAGCAGTTCTTC.

The J gene is TRBJ2-5, the V gene TRBV7-2, with 16 bases aligning to TRBD2. The CDR3 runs to 18 residues. The germline CDR1 and CDR2 sequences are SGHTA and FQGNSA. With V trimmed by 5 bases and J by 3 bases, 9 bases remained unmatched. The CDR3 loop reads CASSAPGTSGRAEETQYF. The CDR3, as DNA: TGTGCCAGCAGCGCCCCCGGGACTAGCGGGAGGGCGGAAGAGACCCAGTACTTC.

This clone was counted only a few times. The J gene is TRBJ2-1, the V gene TRBV2; no definite D call. This CDR3 comprises 12 residues. Germline-derived CDR1 and CDR2 are SNHLY and FYNNEI. Trimming removed 7 bases at V and 9 bases at J, with 13 bases between. This CDR3 reads CASTVGVGEQFF. In nucleotides, the CDR3 is TGTGCCAGCACCGTCGGAGTAGGTGAGCAGTTCTTC.

The chain uses TRBV28 and TRBJ1-1, with D perhaps matching TRBD1 (5 bases). Germline CDR1 reads MDHEN; CDR2 reads SYDVKM. CDR3 length: 21 residues. Trimming left V 4 bases short and J 2 bases short, with 32 bases between. CDR3 amino acids: CASSWGLGQRLNYLLNTEAFF. The CDR3 DNA sequence: TGTGCCAGCAGTTGGGGACTGGGGCAGCGGCTCAACTACCTCCTCAACACTGAAGCTTTCTTT.

The chain employs TRBV11-2 and TRBJ2-2; 10 nucleotides match TRBD2. Losses at the gene ends were 7 bases for V and 4 bases for J; bases not matched to a gene: 9. Germline CDR1 is SGHAT and CDR2 is FQNNGV. There are 16 residues in the CDR3. For the CDR3, the DNA is TGTGCCAGCACCCCTCTAGCGGGAGCGAGCACCGGGGAGCTGTTTTTT. Protein sequence: CASTPLAGASTGELFF.

Only one count was recorded for this clone. V gene TRBV11-2 combines with J gene TRBJ2-1, with D unresolved. The CDR3 is 12 amino acids. Germline V gives CDR1 SGHAT, CDR2 FQNNGV. V gave up 1 base and J gave up 8 bases, with 6 bases separating them. DNA of the CDR3: TGTGCCAGCAGCTTAGTTTCCTATGAGCAGTTCTTC. Amino acid sequence: CASSLVSYEQFF.

The table lists this clone with a count of one. The V call is TRBV18, the J call TRBJ2-7; D not resolved. The V gene lost 3 bases and the J gene lost 5 bases, with 14 bases spanning the gap. Germline assignment: CDR1 KGHSH and CDR2 LQKENI. The CDR3 contains 14 residues. CDR3 in DNA: TGTGCCAGCTCACCCTCCCGGATGGGCCACGAGCAGTACTTC. Translating it yields CASSPSRMGHEQYF. The variable domain in full, completed from reference TRBV18 and TRBJ2-7, reads NAGVMQNPRHLVRRRGQEARLRCSPMKGHSHVYWYRQLPEEGLKFMVYLQKENIIDESGMPKERFSAEFPKEGPSILRIQQVVRGDSAAYFCASSPSRMGHEQYFGPGTRLTVT.

The chain combines TRBV11-2 with TRBJ1-2; D is unclear. V lost 5 bases to trimming and J lost 2 bases, with 9 bases between them. The CDR3 sequence is 13 residues long. Germline V gives CDR1 SGHAT, CDR2 FQNNGV. The CDR3, as DNA: TGTGCCAGCAGCCGCGCACGCAACTATGGCTACACCTTC. Translating it yields CASSRARNYGYTF. The full variable domain, completed using reference TRBV11-2 and TRBJ1-2, is EAGVAQSPRYKIIEKRQSVAFWCNPISGHATLYWYQQILGQGPKLLIQFQNNGVVDDSQLPKDRFSAERLKGVDSTLKIQPAKLEDSAVYLCASSRARNYGYTFGSGTRLTVV.

This clone was seen only once. The chain has TRBV7-9 and TRBJ1-5; the D is unclear. CDR1 SEHNR and CDR2 FQNEAQ come from the germline V gene (reference sequence). CDR3 length equals 12 residues. Trimming removed 5 bases at V and 9 bases at J, with 11 bases between. Here the CDR3 DNA reads TGTGCCAGCAGCCTGTTAGAGGGGCCCCAGCATTTT. Residues: CASSLLEGPQHF. Full variable domain (outside the CDR3, taken from reference TRBV7-9 and TRBJ1-5): DTGVSQNPRHKITKRGQNVTFRCDPISEHNRLYWYRQTLGQGPEFLTYFQNEAQLEKSRLLSDRFSAERPKGSFSTLEIQRTEQGDSAMYLCASSLLEGPQHFGDGTRLSIL.

This clone has only one observation. This sequence joins TRBV4-2 and TRBJ2-4; D possibly corresponds to TRBD1 (6 bases). V was cut by 2 bases and J by 8 bases, with 19 bases left in between. CDR1 is LGHNA, CDR2 YNFKEQ, per germline. This CDR3 has 16 residues. The CDR3: CASSQLAGQGSDIQYF. As DNA, the CDR3 is TGTGCCAGCAGCCAACTAGCAGGGCAGGGGTCGGACATTCAGTACTTC.

This chain joins TRBV6-5 and TRBJ2-2, with D uncertain. Germline values: CDR1 MNHEY, CDR2 SVGAGI. The CDR3 extends over 12 amino acids. V lost 2 bases and J lost 4, with 2 bases in between. DNA of the CDR3: TGTGCCAGCAGTTACCGCACCGGGGAGCTGTTTTTT. Translation: CASSYRTGELFF.

This sequence joins TRBV2 and TRBJ2-2, with D unresolved. V lost 6 bases, J lost 3 bases, and 5 bases lay in between. The CDR3 runs 12 residues. Germline values: CDR1 SNHLY, CDR2 FYNNEI. CDR3 nucleotides: TGTGCCAGCAGCCCAGACACCGGGGAGCTGTTTTTT. Its translation is CASSPDTGELFF.

In regard to this clone: At one of its ends the junction is not consistent with the germline gene, which may arise from a read error. The chain combines TRBV7-9 with TRBJ2-7; 12 positions match TRBD2. The CDR3 consists of 15 residues. Germline loops: CDR1 SEHNR, CDR2 FQNEAQ (reference sequence). In nucleotides, the CDR3 is TGCGCCAGCAGCCCGGGGACTAGCGGGCGGTACGAGCAGTACTTC. It translates to CASSPGTSGRYEQYF.